The clone carrying this T cell receptor beta chain was detected only a few times. Antigen unknown. The data were taken from a study of T cells in Graves' hyperthyroidism and ophthalmopathy. CDR3 length: 16 residues. Germline V lookup: CDR1 LGHDT, CDR2 YNNKEL (reference sequence). V dropped 4 bases and J dropped 4 bases, with 17 bases sitting between them. Regions amplified from RNA transcripts were the TCR beta CDR3 regions. The HTBI set primed first-round TCR CDR3 RT-PCR. TCRdb fed the multiplex PCR reads into MiXCR, producing one record per CDR3 protein. The sample lists some 620,000 distinct CDR3 sequences; 15% to 20% were seen once. Study results and limitations: Ophthalmopathy got predicted by the model a median approximately six months before its onset. Researchers found most expanded thyroid clonotypes above 0.001 in blood as well.

This rearrangement joins TRBV3-1 to TRBJ2-1; D may match TRBD1 or TRBD2 (5 bases each). The sample taken for sequencing was blood. This receptor was identified in a woman in her thirties with Graves' hyperthyroidism. CDR3: CASSRTGDGTYNEQFF. The CDR3 DNA is TGTGCCAGCAGCCGGACCGGGGACGGAACTTACAATGAGCAGTTCTTC.